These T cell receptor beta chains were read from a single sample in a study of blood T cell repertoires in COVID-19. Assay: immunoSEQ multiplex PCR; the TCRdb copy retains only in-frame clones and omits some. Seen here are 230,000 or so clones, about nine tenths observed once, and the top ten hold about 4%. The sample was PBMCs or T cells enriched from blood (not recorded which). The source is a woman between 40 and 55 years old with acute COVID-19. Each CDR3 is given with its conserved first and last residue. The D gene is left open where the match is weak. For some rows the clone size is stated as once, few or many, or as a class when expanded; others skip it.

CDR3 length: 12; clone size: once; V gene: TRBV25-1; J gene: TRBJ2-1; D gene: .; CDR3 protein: CASSEYVYEQFF; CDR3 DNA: TGTGCCAGCAGTGAATACGTCTATGAGCAGTTCTTC
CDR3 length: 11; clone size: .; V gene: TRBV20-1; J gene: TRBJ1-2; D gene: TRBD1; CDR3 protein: CSADRGYGYTF; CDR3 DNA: TGCAGTGCAGACAGGGGCTATGGCTACACCTTC
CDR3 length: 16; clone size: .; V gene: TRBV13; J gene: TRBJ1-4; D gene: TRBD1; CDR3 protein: CASSPRTGSGNEKLFF; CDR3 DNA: TGTGCCAGCAGCCCTCGGACAGGGTCAGGGAATGAAAAACTGTTTTTT
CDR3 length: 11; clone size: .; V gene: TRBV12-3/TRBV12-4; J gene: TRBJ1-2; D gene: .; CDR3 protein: CASSRDYGYTF; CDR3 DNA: TGTGCCAGCAGCCGGGATTATGGCTACACCTTC
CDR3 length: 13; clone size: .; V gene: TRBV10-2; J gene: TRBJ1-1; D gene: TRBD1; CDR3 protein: CASSPDRGSEAFF; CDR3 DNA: TGCGCCAGCAGCCCTGACAGGGGGTCTGAAGCTTTCTTT
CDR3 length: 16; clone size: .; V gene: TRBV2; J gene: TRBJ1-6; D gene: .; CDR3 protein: CASSEVGGTYNSPLHF; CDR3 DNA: TGTGCCAGCAGTGAAGTGGGGGGGACCTATAATTCACCCCTCCACTTT
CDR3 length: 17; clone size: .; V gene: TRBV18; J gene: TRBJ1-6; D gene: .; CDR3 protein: CASSPRLEGGRNSPLHF; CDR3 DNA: TGTGCCAGCTCACCAAGGCTTGAAGGCGGGAGGAATTCACCCCTCCACTTT
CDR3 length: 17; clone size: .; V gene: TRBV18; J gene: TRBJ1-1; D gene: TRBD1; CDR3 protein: CASSPLKKGQANTEAFF; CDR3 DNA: TGTGCCAGCTCACCATTAAAGAAGGGACAGGCGAACACTGAAGCTTTCTTT
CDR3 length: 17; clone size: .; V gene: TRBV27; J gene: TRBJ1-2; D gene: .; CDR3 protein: CASSFQGHGSVWDGYTF; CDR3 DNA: TGTGCCAGCAGTTTCCAGGGACATGGGTCGGTATGGGATGGCTACACCTTC
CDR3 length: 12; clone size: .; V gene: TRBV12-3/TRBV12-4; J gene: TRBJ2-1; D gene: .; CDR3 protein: CASTTSYNEQFF; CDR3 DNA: TGTGCCAGCACAACTAGCTACAATGAGCAGTTCTTC
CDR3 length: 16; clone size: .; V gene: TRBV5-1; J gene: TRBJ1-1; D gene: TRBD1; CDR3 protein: CASSPGQVIMNTEAFF; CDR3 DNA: TGCGCCAGCAGCCCCGGACAGGTGATAATGAACACTGAAGCTTTCTTT
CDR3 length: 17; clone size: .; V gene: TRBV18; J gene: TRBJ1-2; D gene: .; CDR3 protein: CASSPGPLGGSDYGYTF; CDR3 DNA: TGTGCCAGCTCACCAGGACCGCTTGGGGGCTCGGACTATGGCTACACCTTC
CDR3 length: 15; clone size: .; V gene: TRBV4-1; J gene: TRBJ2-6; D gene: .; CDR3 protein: CASRITGTGANVLTF; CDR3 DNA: TGCGCCAGCAGAATTACAGGGACTGGGGCCAACGTCCTGACTTTC
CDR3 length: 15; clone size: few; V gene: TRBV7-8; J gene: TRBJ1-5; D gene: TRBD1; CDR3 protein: CASSLGTGDNQPQHF; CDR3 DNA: TGTGCCAGCAGCTTAGGGACAGGGGATAATCAGCCCCAGCATTTT
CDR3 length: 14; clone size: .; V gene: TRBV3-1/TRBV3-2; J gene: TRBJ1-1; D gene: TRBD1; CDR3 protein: CASSPRGVDTEAFF; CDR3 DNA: TGTGCCAGCAGCCCCAGGGGGGTTGACACTGAAGCTTTCTTT
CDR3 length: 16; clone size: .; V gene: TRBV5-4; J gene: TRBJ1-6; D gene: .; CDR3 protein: CASSSEQGPYNSPLHF; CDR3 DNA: TGTGCCAGCAGCTCGGAACAGGGCCCCTATAATTCACCCCTCCACTTT
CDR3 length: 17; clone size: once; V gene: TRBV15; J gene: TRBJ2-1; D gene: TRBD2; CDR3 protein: CATSRDHRLAGGREQFF; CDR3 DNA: TGTGCCACCAGCAGAGATCACCGACTAGCGGGGGGGCGTGAGCAGTTCTTC
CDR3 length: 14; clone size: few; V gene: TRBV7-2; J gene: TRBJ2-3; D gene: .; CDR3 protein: CASSLWGPTDTQYF; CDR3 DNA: TGTGCCAGCAGCTTATGGGGCCCGACAGATACGCAGTATTTT
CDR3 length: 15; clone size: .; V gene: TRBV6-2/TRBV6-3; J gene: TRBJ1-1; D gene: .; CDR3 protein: CASSRIGRGFTEAFF; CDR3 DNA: TGTGCCAGCAGCAGAATCGGGCGAGGGTTCACTGAAGCTTTCTTT
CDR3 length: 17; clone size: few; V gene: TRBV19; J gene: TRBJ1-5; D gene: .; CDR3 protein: CASSTQGAVLWNQPQHF; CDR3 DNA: TGTGCCAGTAGTACTCAGGGTGCGGTGCTTTGGAATCAGCCCCAGCATTTT
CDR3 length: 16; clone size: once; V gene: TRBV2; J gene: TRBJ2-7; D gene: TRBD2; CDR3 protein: CASSDIAGSSPYEQYF; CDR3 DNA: TGTGCCAGCAGTGATATAGCGGGGTCCAGTCCCTACGAGCAGTACTTC
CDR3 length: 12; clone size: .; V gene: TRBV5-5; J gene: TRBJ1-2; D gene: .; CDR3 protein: CASSLGTGGYTF; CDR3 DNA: TGTGCCAGCAGCTTGGGGACTGGTGGCTACACCTTC
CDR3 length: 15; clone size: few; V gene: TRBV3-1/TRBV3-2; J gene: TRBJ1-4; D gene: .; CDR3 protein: CASSQAAGVGEKLFF; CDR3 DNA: TGTGCCAGCAGCCAAGCGGCGGGGGTCGGCGAAAAACTGTTTTTT
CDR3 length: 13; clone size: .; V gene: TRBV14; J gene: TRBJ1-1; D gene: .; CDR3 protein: CASSLWQNTEAFF; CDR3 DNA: TGTGCCAGCAGCCTTTGGCAAAACACTGAAGCTTTCTTT
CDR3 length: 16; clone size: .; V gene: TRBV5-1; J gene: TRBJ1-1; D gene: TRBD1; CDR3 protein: CASSFQGARVSTEAFF; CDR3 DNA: TGCGCCAGCAGCTTTCAGGGGGCGAGGGTAAGCACTGAAGCTTTCTTT
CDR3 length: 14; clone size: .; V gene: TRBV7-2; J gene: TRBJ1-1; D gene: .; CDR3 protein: CASSFRAGETEAFF; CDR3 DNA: TGTGCCAGCAGCTTTAGGGCAGGGGAGACTGAAGCTTTCTTT
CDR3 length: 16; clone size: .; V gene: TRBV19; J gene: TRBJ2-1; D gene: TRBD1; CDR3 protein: CASRISQGAPYDEQFF; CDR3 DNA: TGTGCCAGTAGAATCAGTCAGGGGGCCCCCTACGATGAGCAGTTCTTC
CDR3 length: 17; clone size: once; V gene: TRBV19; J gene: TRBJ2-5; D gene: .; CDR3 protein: CASSIDRTASGIETQYF; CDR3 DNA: TGTGCCAGTAGTATAGACAGGACAGCGAGCGGGATAGAGACCCAGTACTTC
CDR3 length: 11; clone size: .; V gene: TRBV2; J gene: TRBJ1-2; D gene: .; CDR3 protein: CASSEEGGPTF; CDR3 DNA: TGTGCCAGCAGTGAAGAGGGAGGTCCCACCTTC
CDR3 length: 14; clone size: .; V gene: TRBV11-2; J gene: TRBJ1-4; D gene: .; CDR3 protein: CASSRPGVNEKLFF; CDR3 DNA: TGTGCCAGCAGCCGGCCAGGGGTAAATGAAAAACTGTTTTTT
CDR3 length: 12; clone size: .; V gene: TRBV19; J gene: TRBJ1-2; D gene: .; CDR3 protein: CASKAGNYGYTF; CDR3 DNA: TGTGCCAGTAAGGCAGGGAACTATGGCTACACCTTC
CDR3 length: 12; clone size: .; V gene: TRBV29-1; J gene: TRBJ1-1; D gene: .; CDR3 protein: CSVKQGFTEAFF; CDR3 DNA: TGCAGCGTGAAACAGGGCTTTACTGAAGCTTTCTTT
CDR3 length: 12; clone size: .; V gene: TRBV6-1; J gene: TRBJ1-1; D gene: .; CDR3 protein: CASSEGQLEAFF; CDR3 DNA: TGTGCCAGCAGTGAAGGACAGCTGGAAGCTTTCTTT
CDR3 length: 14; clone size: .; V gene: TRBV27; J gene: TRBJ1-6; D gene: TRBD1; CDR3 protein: CASSPGQVGLTLHF; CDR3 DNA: TGTGCCAGCAGTCCGGGACAGGTGGGTTTGACCCTCCACTTT
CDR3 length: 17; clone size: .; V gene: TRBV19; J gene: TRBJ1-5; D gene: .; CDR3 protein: CASSIVRGTDSNQPQHF; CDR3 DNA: TGTGCCAGTAGTATAGTGCGGGGGACCGATAGCAATCAGCCCCAGCATTTT
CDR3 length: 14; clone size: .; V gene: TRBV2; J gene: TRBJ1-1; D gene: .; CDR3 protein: CASIFDTENTEAFF; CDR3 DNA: TGTGCCAGCATCTTTGACACTGAGAACACTGAAGCTTTCTTT
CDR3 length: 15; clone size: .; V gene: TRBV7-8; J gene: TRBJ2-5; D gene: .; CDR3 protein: CASSSRTTGRETQYF; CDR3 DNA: TGTGCCAGCAGCTCCCGGACTACCGGCCGGGAGACCCAGTACTTC
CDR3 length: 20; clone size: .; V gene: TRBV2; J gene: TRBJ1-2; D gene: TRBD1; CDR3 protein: CASSEVWGLGTGRMQYGYTF; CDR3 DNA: TGTGCCAGCAGTGAAGTTTGGGGATTGGGGACAGGGAGAATGCAGTATGGCTACACCTTC
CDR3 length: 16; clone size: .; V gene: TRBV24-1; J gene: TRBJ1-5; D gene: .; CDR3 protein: CATSRSGSGGNQPQHF; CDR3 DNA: TGTGCCACCAGTCGTTCGGGCAGCGGCGGCAATCAGCCCCAGCATTTT
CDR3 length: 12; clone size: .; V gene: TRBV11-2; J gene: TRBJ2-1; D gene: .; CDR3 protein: CASSLGPNEQFF; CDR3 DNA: TGTGCCAGCAGCTTAGGGCCCAATGAGCAGTTCTTC
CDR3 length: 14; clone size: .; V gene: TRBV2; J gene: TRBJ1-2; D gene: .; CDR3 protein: CASSQDSSNYGYTF; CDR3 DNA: TGTGCCAGCAGTCAGGACAGCTCTAACTATGGCTACACCTTC
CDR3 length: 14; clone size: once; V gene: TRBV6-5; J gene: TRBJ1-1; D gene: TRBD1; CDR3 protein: CASSQTGARAEAFF; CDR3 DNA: TGTGCCAGCAGTCAGACAGGGGCCAGGGCTGAAGCTTTCTTT
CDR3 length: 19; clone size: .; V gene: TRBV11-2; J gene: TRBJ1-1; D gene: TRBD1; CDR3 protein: CASSSGGTGIVRGDTEAFF; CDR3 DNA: TGTGCCAGCAGCTCAGGCGGGACAGGGATTGTGAGGGGGGACACTGAAGCTTTCTTT
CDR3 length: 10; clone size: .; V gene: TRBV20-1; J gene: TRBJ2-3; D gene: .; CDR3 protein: CSALEGTQYF; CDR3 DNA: TGCAGTGCCCTCGAGGGTACGCAGTATTTT
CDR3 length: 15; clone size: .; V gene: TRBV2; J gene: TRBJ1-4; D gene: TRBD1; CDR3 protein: CASSEAGQGTEKLFF; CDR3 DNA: TGTGCCAGCAGTGAAGCGGGACAGGGAACTGAAAAACTGTTTTTT
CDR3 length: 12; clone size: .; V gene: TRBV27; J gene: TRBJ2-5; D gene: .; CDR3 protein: CASSPYQETQYF; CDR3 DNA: TGTGCCAGCAGTCCCTATCAAGAGACCCAGTACTTC
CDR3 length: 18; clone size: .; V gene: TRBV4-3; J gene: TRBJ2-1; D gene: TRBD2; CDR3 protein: CASSRSVRAGSSYNEQFF; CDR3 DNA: TGCGCCAGCAGCCGGTCGGTGAGAGCGGGGAGCTCCTACAATGAGCAGTTCTTC
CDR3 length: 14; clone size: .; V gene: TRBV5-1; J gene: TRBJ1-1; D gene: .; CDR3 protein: CASSLEFTGTEAFF; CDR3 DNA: TGCGCCAGCAGCTTGGAGTTTACGGGGACTGAAGCTTTCTTT
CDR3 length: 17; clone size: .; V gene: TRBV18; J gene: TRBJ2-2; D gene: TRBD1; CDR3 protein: CASSWTGGPANTGELFF; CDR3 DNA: TGTGCCAGCTCCTGGACAGGGGGGCCGGCGAACACCGGGGAGCTGTTTTTT
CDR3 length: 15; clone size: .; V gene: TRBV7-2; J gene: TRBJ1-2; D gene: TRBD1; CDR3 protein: CASSLRQGPLYGYTF; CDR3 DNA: TGTGCCAGCAGCTTAAGACAGGGACCCCTCTATGGCTACACCTTC
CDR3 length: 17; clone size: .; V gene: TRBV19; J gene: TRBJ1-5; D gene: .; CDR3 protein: CASSIRRGYYSNQPQHF; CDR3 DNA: TGTGCCAGTAGTATCAGGCGGGGTTATTATAGCAATCAGCCCCAGCATTTT
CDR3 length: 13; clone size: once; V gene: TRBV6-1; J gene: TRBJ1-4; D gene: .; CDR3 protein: CASKTGTTEKLFF; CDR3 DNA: TGTGCCAGCAAAACGGGAACAACTGAAAAACTGTTTTTT
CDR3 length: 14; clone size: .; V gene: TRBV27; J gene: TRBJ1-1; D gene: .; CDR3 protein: CASSPALGNTEAFF; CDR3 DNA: TGTGCCAGCAGTCCCGCACTTGGGAACACTGAAGCTTTCTTT
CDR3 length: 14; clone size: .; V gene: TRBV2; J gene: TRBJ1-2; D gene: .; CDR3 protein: CASSTGDSNYGYTF; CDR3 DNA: TGTGCCAGCTCTACCGGGGATTCAAACTATGGCTACACCTTC
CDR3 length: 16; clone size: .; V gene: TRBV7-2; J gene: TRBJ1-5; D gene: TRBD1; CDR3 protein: CASSPGTVYSNQPQHF; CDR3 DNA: TGTGCCAGCAGCCCCGGGACAGTCTATTCTAATCAGCCCCAGCATTTT
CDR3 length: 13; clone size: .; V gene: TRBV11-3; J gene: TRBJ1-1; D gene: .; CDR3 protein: CASSFGGNTEAFF; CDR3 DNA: TGTGCCAGCAGCTTCGGCGGGAACACTGAAGCTTTCTTT
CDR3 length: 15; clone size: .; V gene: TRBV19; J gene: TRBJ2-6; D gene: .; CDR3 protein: CASSIVSVGANVLTF; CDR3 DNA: TGTGCCAGTAGTATAGTTTCAGTCGGGGCCAACGTCCTGACTTTC
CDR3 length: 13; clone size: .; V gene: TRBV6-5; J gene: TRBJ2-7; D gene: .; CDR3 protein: CASSRGKTYEQYF; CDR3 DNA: TGTGCCAGCAGCCGCGGGAAAACCTACGAGCAGTACTTC
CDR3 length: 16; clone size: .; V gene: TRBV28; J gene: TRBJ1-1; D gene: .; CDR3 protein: CASSGWLRARNTEAFF; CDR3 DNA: TGTGCCAGCAGTGGATGGCTGCGGGCGAGGAACACTGAAGCTTTCTTT